A selection of T cell receptor beta chains follows, all from one sample in a study of T cells of healthy individuals. Using its own MiXCR run on the 5' RACE reads, TCRdb lists one record per CDR3 protein. The data show tens of thousands of distinct CDR3 sequences, over 12% seen once. These receptors all stem from a human donor in good health. Both conserved end residues are part of each CDR3. A D gene is named only where the DNA matches it firmly. A clone size is listed for some rows: how often the clone was seen (once, few, many), or a class if it is expanded.

size | D | J | V | DNA | CDR3
many | . | TRBJ1-6 | TRBV2 | TGTGCCAGCAGTCTCACAGGGAATCGTAATTCACCCCTCCACTTT | CASSLTGNRNSPLHF
many | TRBD2 | TRBJ2-1 | TRBV11-3 | TGTGCCAGCAGCAGGCTAGCGGGTCAGAATGAGCAGTTCTTC | CASSRLAGQNEQFF
few | . | TRBJ2-3 | TRBV12-3/TRBV12-4 | TGTGCCAGCTGGATGAGTACCACAGATACGCAGTATTTT | CASWMSTTDTQYF
. | TRBD2 | TRBJ2-3 | TRBV20-1 | TGCAGTGCTATCCCAGAGCGGGGGGGGACCAGCCCAGATACGCAGTATTTT | CSAIPERGGTSPDTQYF
many | TRBD1 | TRBJ2-1 | TRBV7-9 | TGTGCCAGCAGCTTATCCTTTTTGGGTTCGATGGGACAGGGGACTTCCCAGGGGTACAATGAGCAGTTCTTC | CASSLSFLGSMGQGTSQGYNEQFF
many | TRBD2 | TRBJ2-7 | TRBV4-3 | TGCGCCAGCAGCCAAGAGTCGGGTATTGGGGACTACAACTACGAGCAGTACTTC | CASSQESGIGDYNYEQYF
many | TRBD2 | TRBJ2-7 | TRBV7-9 | TGTGCCAGCAGCTTAGGAGCGGGGGGTACCTACGAGCAGTACTTC | CASSLGAGGTYEQYF
many | . | TRBJ1-2 | TRBV7-2 | TGTGCCAGCAGCGACGCCGGCGGGTACTATGGCTACACCTTC | CASSDAGGYYGYTF
. | . | TRBJ1-5 | TRBV5-5 | TGTGCCAGCAGCTTGGCGGGTTTCGGGCAGCCCCAGCATTTT | CASSLAGFGQPQHF
many | . | TRBJ2-7 | TRBV29-1 | TGCAGCGTTGAAGATCCCGAGGGGAAGGTCTACGAGCAGTACTTC | CSVEDPEGKVYEQYF
. | . | TRBJ2-7 | TRBV20-1 | TGCAGTGCTAGAGATACAGGTGTGCAGTACTTC | CSARDTGVQYF
. | . | TRBJ1-2 | TRBV2 | TGTGCCAGCAGGAGGGGCTCTGGCTACACCTTC | CASRRGSGYTF
many | TRBD2 | TRBJ2-5 | TRBV10-2 | TGCGCCAGCAGCCTATACGGGGGACTACAAGAGACCCAGTACTTC | CASSLYGGLQETQYF
many | . | TRBJ1-1 | TRBV12-3/TRBV12-4 | TGTGCCAGCAGTTTTACGACAGTTGAAGCTTTCTTT | CASSFTTVEAFF
. | TRBD2 | TRBJ2-6 | TRBV24-1 | TGTGCCACCAGTGTCGCGGGAGGCCCTGGGGCCAACGTCCTGACTTTC | CATSVAGGPGANVLTF
few | . | TRBJ2-3 | TRBV6-2/TRBV6-3 | TGTGCCAGCACCTATCGGGACGACACAGATACGCAGTATTTT | CASTYRDDTDTQYF
. | TRBD2 | TRBJ2-7 | TRBV7-2 | TGTGCCAGCAGCCCTTATTCTAGCGGGACACAATACGAGCAGTACTTC | CASSPYSSGTQYEQYF
. | . | TRBJ1-1 | TRBV9 | TGTGCCAGCAGCGTAGGGGGTGCGAACACTGAAGCTTTCTTT | CASSVGGANTEAFF
many | TRBD1 | TRBJ1-1 | TRBV5-1 | TGCGCCAGCAGCTTGCGTGGGACAGGGCGCCAAGGCACTGAAGCTTTCTTT | CASSLRGTGRQGTEAFF
many | . | TRBJ1-4 | TRBV7-2 | TGTGCCAGCAGCACCCTAGTGGGGGTAGCTGAAAAACTGTTTTTT | CASSTLVGVAEKLFF
few | TRBD1 | TRBJ1-2 | TRBV12-3/TRBV12-4 | TGTGCCAGCAGTTTTCACAGGACAGGACGAGCTAACTATGGCTACACCTTC | CASSFHRTGRANYGYTF
many | . | TRBJ2-1 | TRBV29-1 | TGCAGCGTTTCCCCGAGACCAATGAATGAGCAGTTCTTC | CSVSPRPMNEQFF
. | . | TRBJ1-3 | TRBV7-8 | TGTGCCAGCAGCCAGACAATCATGAAGGGAAACACCATATATTTT | CASSQTIMKGNTIYF
. | TRBD1 | TRBJ1-5 | TRBV29-1 | TGCAGCGTTTGTGGCACAGGGGTCGACAGCAATCAGCCCCAGCATTTT | CSVCGTGVDSNQPQHF
. | TRBD2 | TRBJ2-1 | TRBV7-3 | TGTGCCAGCAGCTTATCTAGCGGGGGGATCGATGGGCAGTTCTTC | CASSLSSGGIDGQFF
many | TRBD2 | TRBJ2-5 | TRBV12-3/TRBV12-4 | TGTGCCAGCAGTATTGGACTAGCGGGAGAGACCCAGTACTTC | CASSIGLAGETQYF
few | TRBD2 | TRBJ2-7 | TRBV20-1 | TGCAGTGCTAGAGATGATAGAATAGCGGGAGGCTACGAGCAGTACTTC | CSARDDRIAGGYEQYF
. | . | TRBJ2-7 | TRBV7-2 | TGTGCCAGCAGCCCCTCAGGTTCAACCTACGAGCAGTACTTC | CASSPSGSTYEQYF
. | . | TRBJ1-1 | TRBV28 | TGTGCCAGCAGTTTATCTGGGGGCTTAAACACTGAAGCTTTCTTT | CASSLSGGLNTEAFF
. | . | TRBJ1-5 | TRBV2 | TGTGCCAGCAGGACAGGAACTAATCAGCCCCAGCATTTT | CASRTGTNQPQHF
few | TRBD1 | TRBJ1-6 | TRBV13 | TGTGCCAGCAGCCCAAGCGGGACAGGGGTTTCACCCCTCCACTTT | CASSPSGTGVSPLHF
many | . | TRBJ2-5 | TRBV7-7 | TGTGCCAGCAGCCCTACAGCGTTCCAAGAGACCCAGTACTTC | CASSPTAFQETQYF